These T cell receptor beta chains were read from a single sample in a study of blood T cell repertoires in COVID-19. Measured with immunoSEQ multiplex PCR; TCRdb has only the in-frame clones, and not every one. The table lists 200,000 to 250,000 clones, just over 85% of them singletons. The sequencing input was PBMCs or T cells enriched from blood (not recorded which). The source of these receptors is a middle-aged woman with acute COVID-19. The CDR3 runs from the conserved cysteine through the conserved F or W. A D gene is named only where the DNA matches it firmly. Clone size is given for some rows only: seen once, a few or many times, or a class if the clone is expanded.

V gene,clone size,CDR3 length,D gene,J gene,CDR3 protein,CDR3 DNA
TRBV30,.,18,TRBD1,TRBJ2-6,CAWSPPGQRGSGANVLTF,TGTGCCTGGAGTCCACCGGGACAGAGAGGTTCTGGGGCCAACGTCCTGACTTTC
TRBV5-1,.,14,TRBD1,TRBJ1-6,CASSRQGTNSPLHF,TGCGCCAGCAGCCGACAGGGTACGAATTCACCCCTCCACTTT
TRBV7-9,once,15,.,TRBJ2-2,CASSLGRASTGELFF,TGTGCCAGCAGCTTAGGCAGGGCATCCACCGGGGAGCTGTTTTTT
TRBV9,.,14,TRBD1,TRBJ1-4,CASSLTGGGEKLFF,TGTGCCAGCAGCTTAACAGGGGGCGGTGAAAAACTGTTTTTT
TRBV9,.,15,.,TRBJ2-1,CASSPLSSSYNEQFF,TGTGCCAGCAGCCCCCTGAGTAGCTCCTACAATGAGCAGTTCTTC
TRBV27,.,18,TRBD2,TRBJ2-1,CASSPTSGGPRSYNEQFF,TGTGCCAGCAGCCCGACTAGCGGGGGTCCCCGCTCCTACAATGAGCAGTTCTTC
TRBV18,.,13,.,TRBJ1-2,CASSQDSTYGYTF,TGTGCCAGCTCACAGGACAGTACCTATGGCTACACCTTC
TRBV19,.,14,.,TRBJ1-1,CASKAGPMNTEAFF,TGTGCCAGTAAAGCGGGGCCCATGAACACTGAAGCTTTCTTT
TRBV6-5,.,13,TRBD1,TRBJ2-7,CASRPGGTYEQYF,TGTGCCAGCAGGCCAGGGGGCACCTACGAGCAGTACTTC
TRBV24-1,.,15,TRBD1,TRBJ1-2,CATSDIRQGPYGYTF,TGTGCCACCAGTGACATTCGACAGGGACCCTATGGCTACACCTTC
TRBV9,.,17,TRBD2,TRBJ2-1,CASSAPTTSGGGNEQFF,TGTGCCAGCAGCGCTCCGACAACTAGCGGGGGGGGCAATGAGCAGTTCTTC
TRBV14,.,14,.,TRBJ1-6,CASSQGQDGAPLHF,TGTGCCAGCAGCCAAGGGCAGGATGGTGCACCCCTCCACTTT
TRBV24-1,.,13,.,TRBJ2-2,CATSVSSTGELFF,TGTGCCACCAGTGTAAGCTCCACCGGGGAGCTGTTTTTT
TRBV7-2,few,12,TRBD1,TRBJ2-1,CASSFRQGEQFF,TGTGCCAGCAGCTTCAGACAGGGTGAGCAGTTCTTC
TRBV7-2,.,17,.,TRBJ1-4,CASSLRGLPSTNEKLFF,TGTGCCAGCAGCTTGCGAGGGTTGCCCTCAACTAATGAAAAACTGTTTTTT
TRBV27,.,17,TRBD1,TRBJ1-5,CASSRQGGAGSNQPQHF,TGTGCCAGCAGTCGACAGGGGGGTGCGGGTAGCAATCAGCCCCAGCATTTT
TRBV5-1,.,16,.,TRBJ2-5,CASSWGLVESGETQYF,TGCGCCAGCAGCTGGGGGCTGGTGGAGTCAGGGGAGACCCAGTACTTC
TRBV6-5,.,15,.,TRBJ1-2,CASSYTTASNYGYTF,TGTGCCAGCAGTTACACAACAGCCTCTAACTATGGCTACACCTTC
TRBV9,.,16,.,TRBJ1-6,CASSVGGGGGNSPLHF,TGTGCCAGCAGCGTAGGTGGGGGCGGAGGTAATTCACCCCTCCACTTT
TRBV5-4,.,18,TRBD2,TRBJ2-1,CASSFSFHGDYLYNEQFF,TGTGCCAGCAGCTTCTCATTTCATGGGGACTATCTCTACAATGAGCAGTTCTTC
TRBV11-2,.,13,TRBD1,TRBJ1-5,CASSRQGNQPQHF,TGTGCCAGCAGCCGACAGGGGAATCAGCCCCAGCATTTT
TRBV5-1,.,18,TRBD2,TRBJ2-2,CASSPQGGLAGASGELFF,TGCGCCAGCAGCCCCCAAGGTGGTCTAGCGGGGGCGAGCGGGGAGCTGTTTTTT
TRBV18,few,14,TRBD1,TRBJ1-1,CASSPAQGATEAFF,TGTGCCAGCTCACCAGCCCAGGGGGCGACTGAAGCTTTCTTT
TRBV28,few,16,.,TRBJ1-3,CASSFEESLLGNTIYF,TGTGCCAGCAGTTTTGAAGAAAGCTTATTAGGAAACACCATATATTTT
TRBV7-8,.,13,TRBD1,TRBJ2-1,CASSRTGNNEQFF,TGTGCCAGCAGCCGGACAGGGAACAATGAGCAGTTCTTC
TRBV5-1,.,13,.,TRBJ2-2,CASSEGDTGELFF,TGCGCCAGCAGCGAAGGGGACACCGGGGAGCTGTTTTTT
TRBV3-1/TRBV3-2,once,15,TRBD2,TRBJ2-2,CASSQAGGPSGELFF,TGTGCCAGCAGCCAGGCGGGGGGGCCCTCCGGGGAGCTGTTTTTT
TRBV6-6,.,13,.,TRBJ1-2,CASSDEAPYGYTF,TGTGCCAGCAGTGACGAGGCTCCCTATGGCTACACCTTC
TRBV29-1,.,15,.,TRBJ1-1,CSADRGGKRGTEAFF,TGCAGCGCCGACCGCGGAGGGAAGCGAGGCACTGAAGCTTTCTTT
TRBV6-5,.,10,.,TRBJ1-3,CASFRNTIYF,TGTGCCAGCTTCAGAAACACCATATATTTT
TRBV7-9,.,12,TRBD1,TRBJ2-7,CASSEDRDEQYF,TGTGCCAGCAGCGAAGACAGGGACGAGCAGTACTTC
TRBV5-1,.,13,.,TRBJ2-3,CASSLLGPDTQYF,TGCGCCAGCAGTCTTTTGGGCCCAGATACGCAGTATTTT
TRBV27,.,15,TRBD1,TRBJ1-5,CASSPDRGSNQPQHF,TGTGCCAGCAGTCCTGACAGGGGGTCTAATCAGCCCCAGCATTTT
TRBV6-5,.,16,TRBD1,TRBJ1-1,CASSYLETGGNTEAFF,TGTGCCAGCAGTTACTTAGAGACAGGGGGAAACACTGAAGCTTTCTTT
TRBV3-1/TRBV3-2,.,15,TRBD1,TRBJ1-3,CASSPDRAPGNTIYF,TGTGCCAGCAGCCCGGACAGGGCGCCAGGAAACACCATATATTTT
TRBV7-9,.,17,TRBD2,TRBJ2-1,CASSLDGLLAGPNEQFF,TGTGCCAGCAGCTTAGATGGGCTACTAGCGGGGCCCAATGAGCAGTTCTTC
TRBV19,once,14,.,TRBJ1-3,CASIMSGSGNTIYF,TGTGCCAGTATTATGTCCGGCTCTGGAAACACCATATATTTT
TRBV11-2,.,13,.,TRBJ2-1,CASSLGGGNEQFF,TGTGCCAGCAGCCTGGGAGGCGGCAATGAGCAGTTCTTC
TRBV6-5,.,15,TRBD2,TRBJ2-5,CASQRLAGGQETQYF,TGTGCCAGCCAAAGACTAGCGGGGGGCCAAGAGACCCAGTACTTC
TRBV27,.,12,TRBD1,TRBJ1-2,CASSYRGGGYTF,TGTGCCAGCAGCTACAGGGGTGGAGGCTACACCTTC
TRBV6-2/TRBV6-3,.,14,.,TRBJ2-7,CASSYKDITYEQYF,TGTGCCAGCAGTTACAAGGACATAACCTACGAGCAGTACTTC